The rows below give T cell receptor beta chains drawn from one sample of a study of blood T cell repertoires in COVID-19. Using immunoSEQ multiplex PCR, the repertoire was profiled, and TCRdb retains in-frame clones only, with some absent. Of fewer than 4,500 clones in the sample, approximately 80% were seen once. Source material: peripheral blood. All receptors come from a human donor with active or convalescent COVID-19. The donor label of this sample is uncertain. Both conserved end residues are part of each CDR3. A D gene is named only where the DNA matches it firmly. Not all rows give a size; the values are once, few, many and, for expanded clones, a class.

TGTGCCAGCAGCTGGGGGGGCGAGGCAGATACGCAGTATTTT CASSWGGEADTQYF - TRBJ2-3 TRBV7-2 -
TGTGCCAGCAGGGTGGACAGGGACACTGAAGCTTTCTTT CASRVDRDTEAFF - TRBJ1-1 TRBV6-5 TRBD1
TGTGCCAGCAGTGTGGCAGGGCACCAGCCCCAGCATTTT CASSVAGHQPQHF - TRBJ1-5 TRBV28 -
TGCGCCAGCAGCCGGGGACTAGCGGGAGGCGAGACCCAGTACTTC CASSRGLAGGETQYF - TRBJ2-5 TRBV5-1 TRBD2
TGTGCCAGCAGCTTTCCTAGCGGGAGGGCTCGAAATGAGCAGTTCTTC CASSFPSGRARNEQFF - TRBJ2-1 TRBV5-4 TRBD2
TGTGCCAGCAGTGTAGGCAGGGGGCGCGGGCGGGTCGGGAATGAGCAGTTCTTC CASSVGRGRGRVGNEQFF - TRBJ2-1 TRBV2 TRBD1
TGCGCCAGCAGGGGGCGGGAGACAGATACGCAGTATTTT CASRGRETDTQYF - TRBJ2-3 TRBV5-1 TRBD2
TGTGCCAGCAGCTTAGGGAGGAATCAGCCCCAGCATTTT CASSLGRNQPQHF - TRBJ1-5 TRBV7-2 -
TGTGCCAGCAATAGGGAGGCGGATACGCAGTATTTT CASNREADTQYF - TRBJ2-3 TRBV2 -
TGCGCCAGCAGCCTCCGGGACAGGGGTGAAAAACTGTTTTTT CASSLRDRGEKLFF - TRBJ1-4 TRBV5-1 TRBD1
TGCGCCAGCAGCCAAGTTAACGGGGGTCGGAATCAGCCCCAGCATTTT CASSQVNGGRNQPQHF few TRBJ1-5 TRBV4-1 -
TGCGCCAGCAGCCAAAACCCTCATACAAATACGCAGTATTTT CASSQNPHTNTQYF - TRBJ2-3 TRBV4-3 -
TGTGCCTGGACCCTAGAAGGTCAGCCCCAGCATTTT CAWTLEGQPQHF - TRBJ1-5 TRBV30 -
TGTGCCAGCAGCTTGGCGACAGGCACCTACGAGCAGTACTTC CASSLATGTYEQYF once TRBJ2-7 TRBV5-5 -
TGTGCCAGCAGTTCCCCCAGACTAGCGGGGTCCTACGAGCAGTACTTC CASSSPRLAGSYEQYF - TRBJ2-7 TRBV6-2/TRBV6-3 TRBD2
TGTGCCAGCAGTTTTGGAGGGAGGGCCGGGTACGAGCAGTACTTC CASSFGGRAGYEQYF - TRBJ2-7 TRBV27 TRBD2
TGTGCCAGCAGCTTAGTTGAGGTTTACACAGATACGCAGTATTTT CASSLVEVYTDTQYF - TRBJ2-3 TRBV7-2 -
TGCAGCGTGTCTTCTGGAAACACCATATATTTT CSVSSGNTIYF - TRBJ1-3 TRBV29-1 -
TGTGCCTGGAGTAAACAGGGGGTCACTGAAGCTTTCTTT CAWSKQGVTEAFF few TRBJ1-1 TRBV30 TRBD1
TGCGCCAGCAGCCAAGGGACTAGCGGGCACTACAATGAGCAGTTCTTC CASSQGTSGHYNEQFF - TRBJ2-1 TRBV4-1 TRBD2
TGTGCCAGCAGCTTAATTGGGGGCGCCGGTGGGGCCAACGTCCTGACTTTC CASSLIGGAGGANVLTF - TRBJ2-6 TRBV11-2 -
TGTGCCAGCAGCTTAGATCGGGACACTGAAGCTTTCTTT CASSLDRDTEAFF - TRBJ1-1 TRBV11-2 -
TGTGCCACCAAGGGACAGCCGCCGAGGGATGGCTACACCTTC CATKGQPPRDGYTF few TRBJ1-2 TRBV24-1 TRBD1
TGTGCCAGCAGCGTAGCACTTTACAATGAGCAGTTCTTC CASSVALYNEQFF - TRBJ2-1 TRBV9 -
TGCGCCAGCAGCCAGGGGGGACTAGCGGGAGTAGGTACCGGGGAGCTGTTTTTT CASSQGGLAGVGTGELFF - TRBJ2-2 TRBV4-1 TRBD2
TGTGCCACCAGTGATTTGGGCCCTAGCACAGATACGCAGTATTTT CATSDLGPSTDTQYF - TRBJ2-3 TRBV24-1 -
TGTGCCAGCAGTTTATTGGGGCCCCAAACCCCCGAGCAGTACTTC CASSLLGPQTPEQYF - TRBJ2-7 TRBV28 -
TGTGCCAGCAGTTCTAGGGGGGGAGAGACCCAGTACTTC CASSSRGGETQYF once TRBJ2-5 TRBV6-5 -
TGCGCCAGCAGCCAAGACACAGGTACTGGGGCCAACGTCCTGACTTTC CASSQDTGTGANVLTF - TRBJ2-6 TRBV4-3 -
TGTGCCAGGTCTAGCGCCCGAGAGACCCAGTACTTC CARSSARETQYF - TRBJ2-5 TRBV2 -
TGTGCCAGCAGTTTCCGGACTAGCGGGGGAGCCAAAAACATTCAGTACTTC CASSFRTSGGAKNIQYF - TRBJ2-4 TRBV5-6 TRBD2
TGTGCCAGCAGTTATCCCGGACAGGGAGGCGAGCAGTACTTC CASSYPGQGGEQYF - TRBJ2-7 TRBV6-5 TRBD1
TGTGCCAGCAGTTCCCCGAGGTTAACAAACTATGGCTACACCTTC CASSSPRLTNYGYTF - TRBJ1-2 TRBV6-6 -
TGTGCCAGCGAGAGCGGTTCCTACAATGAGCAGTTCTTC CASESGSYNEQFF - TRBJ2-1 TRBV6-6 -
TGTGCCAGCAGCGCCAGACTAGCGGGAAAAGAGACCCAGTACTTC CASSARLAGKETQYF - TRBJ2-5 TRBV7-2 TRBD2
TGCGCCAGCAGCCAAGACCCAGTTAACTCCTACAATGAGCAGTTCTTC CASSQDPVNSYNEQFF - TRBJ2-1 TRBV4-1 -
TGTGCCAGCAAACCGGGACTAGAGGGAGATACGCAGTATTTT CASKPGLEGDTQYF once TRBJ2-3 TRBV6-4 TRBD2
TGTGCCAGCAGCGCCCAGGGGAATACGGGTAATTCACCCCTCCACTTT CASSAQGNTGNSPLHF - TRBJ1-6 TRBV9 -
TGCGCCAGCAGCTATTCCCCGGTGTACAATGAGCAGTTCTTC CASSYSPVYNEQFF - TRBJ2-1 TRBV5-1 -
TGTGCCAGCAGCCCCCGGGCCAGGGGAAATTCACCCCTCCACTTT CASSPRARGNSPLHF few TRBJ1-6 TRBV7-3 -
TGCGCCAGCAGCGAACCAGGAAACACTGAAGCTTTCTTT CASSEPGNTEAFF - TRBJ1-1 TRBV5-1 -
TGTGCCACCAGTGGTAGTCGGTCCTACGAGCAGTACTTC CATSGSRSYEQYF few TRBJ2-7 TRBV24-1 -
TGTGCCAGCAGCTTAGGAGGTCCGGGATTTACCTACGAGCAGTACTTC CASSLGGPGFTYEQYF large TRBJ2-7 TRBV7-8 -
TGCAGTGCCAAGGACATTCACGAGCAGTACTTC CSAKDIHEQYF - TRBJ2-7 TRBV20-1 -
TGTGCCAGTAGTAGGGGGGCAGGGGGCTCTTACGGCTACACCTTC CASSRGAGGSYGYTF once TRBJ1-2 TRBV19 TRBD1
TGTGCCTGGAGTGTAGGGGTTGGTGAAAAACTGTTTTTT CAWSVGVGEKLFF once TRBJ1-4 TRBV30 -
TGTGCCAGCAGGGAACAGGGAAACGCGAACACCGGGGAGCTGTTTTTT CASREQGNANTGELFF - TRBJ2-2 TRBV27 -
TGTGCCAGCAGTTACTCGAGGGTCTACAATGAGCAGTTCTTC CASSYSRVYNEQFF - TRBJ2-1 TRBV6-2/TRBV6-3 -
TGTGCCAGCAGCCCCGGACTAGCGGGAATGGCAGATACGCAGTATTTT CASSPGLAGMADTQYF once TRBJ2-3 TRBV7-9 TRBD2
TGTGCCAGCAGTTCGGAGCGGGGTCAGTACTTC CASSSERGQYF - TRBJ2-7 TRBV6-6 TRBD2
TGTGCCAGCAAGATTCAGGGGGCCAACTATGGCTACACCTTC CASKIQGANYGYTF - TRBJ1-2 TRBV27 TRBD1
TGTGCCAGCAGCTCCCAACTAGAGGAGGACGACATTCAGTACTTC CASSSQLEEDDIQYF - TRBJ2-4 TRBV7-9 -
TGTGCCAGCAGCTTATCGAACAGGGACGGTCAGCCCCAGCATTTT CASSLSNRDGQPQHF - TRBJ1-5 TRBV7-9 -
TGTGCTAGTGGTTTGAGGGGGAACACCATATATTTT CASGLRGNTIYF - TRBJ1-3 TRBV12-5 -
TGTGCCAGCAGCTTATCCCCTTTCGAGCAGTACTTC CASSLSPFEQYF - TRBJ2-7 TRBV11-3 -
TGTGCCAGCTCGCTTACAGGGCCCCCTGAAGCTTTCTTT CASSLTGPPEAFF few TRBJ1-1 TRBV18 -
TGCGCCAGCAGCCAAACTAGCGGGAGGTACGAGCAGTACTTC CASSQTSGRYEQYF - TRBJ2-7 TRBV4-3 TRBD2